Below, one T cell receptor (beta chain) is given with its context. What it recognizes is unknown. Deep-level running was used for the assay. Source study methods: ImmunoSEQ junction-only sequences lacked quality scores, so their filtering differed. Sequencing was performed with immunoSEQ multiplex PCR; in TCRdb, only in-frame clones are kept and a portion is missing. Clonal size and the V and J genes are those of that table, whereas D and trimming came from the DNA. The sample comprises around 2,000,000 clones, about 92% of which are singletons, and around 1.7% rests with the top ten. The data originate from a study of shared clonotypes between healthy human individuals. Regarding the study as a whole: Among the subsets, naive ones generally showed larger estimated richness than memory ones.

CDR1 is ENHRY, CDR2 SYGVKD, per germline. This CDR3 has 16 amino acids. V lost 0 bases and J lost 0, with 11 bases in between. The naive CD8 population came from CD45RO-negative cells selected for CCR7, without terminally differentiated effector memory CD45RA+ cells. Healthy HIV-negative adults with no recent acute infections or vaccinations were recruited as donors. The receptor was isolated from a man aged 18 to 35 in good health. Some clones in this sample may be carry-over from other donors' samples. The rearrangement joins TRBV10-3 to TRBJ1-2; D unclear. Sequenced input: naive CD8+ T cells from PBMCs. The CDR3 spells CAISESLLNSNYGYTF. The CDR3 DNA follows: TGTGCCATCAGTGAGTCGTTGTTGAACTCTAACTATGGCTACACCTTC.